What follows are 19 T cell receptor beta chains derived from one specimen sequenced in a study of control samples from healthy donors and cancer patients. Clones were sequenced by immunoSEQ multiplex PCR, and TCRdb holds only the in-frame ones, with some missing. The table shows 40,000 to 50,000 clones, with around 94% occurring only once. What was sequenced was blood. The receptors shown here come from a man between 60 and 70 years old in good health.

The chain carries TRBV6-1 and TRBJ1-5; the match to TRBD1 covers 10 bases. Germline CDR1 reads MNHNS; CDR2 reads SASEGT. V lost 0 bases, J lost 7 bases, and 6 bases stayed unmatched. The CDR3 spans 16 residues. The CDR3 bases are TGTGCCAGCAGTGAAGCTTGGACAGGGGGTAACCAGCCCCAGCATTTT. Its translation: CASSEAWTGGNQPQHF.

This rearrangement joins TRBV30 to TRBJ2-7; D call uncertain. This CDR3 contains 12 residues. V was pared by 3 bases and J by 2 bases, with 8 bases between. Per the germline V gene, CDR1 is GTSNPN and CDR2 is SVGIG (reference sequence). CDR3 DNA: TGTGCCTGGAGCACGGCCACCTACGAGCAGTACTTC. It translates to CAWSTATYEQYF.

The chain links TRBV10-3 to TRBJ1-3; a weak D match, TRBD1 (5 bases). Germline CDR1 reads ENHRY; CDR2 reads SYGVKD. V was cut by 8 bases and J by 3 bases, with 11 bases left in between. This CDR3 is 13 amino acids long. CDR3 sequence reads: CAIAGILGNTIYF. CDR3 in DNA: TGTGCCATCGCAGGGATACTTGGAAACACCATATATTTT.

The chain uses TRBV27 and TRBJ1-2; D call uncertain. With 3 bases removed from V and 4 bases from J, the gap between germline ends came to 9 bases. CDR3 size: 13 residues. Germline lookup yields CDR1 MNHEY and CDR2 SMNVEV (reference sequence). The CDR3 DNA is TGTGCCAGCAGTTTGTCGGCAGGCTATGGCTACACCTTC. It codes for CASSLSAGYGYTF.

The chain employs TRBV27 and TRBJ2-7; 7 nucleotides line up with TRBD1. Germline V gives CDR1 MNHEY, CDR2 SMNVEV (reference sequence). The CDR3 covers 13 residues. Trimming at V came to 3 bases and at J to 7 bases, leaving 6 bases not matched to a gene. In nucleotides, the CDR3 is TGTGCCAGCAGTTTGAGGGGGCGATGGGAGCAGTACTTC. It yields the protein CASSLRGRWEQYF.

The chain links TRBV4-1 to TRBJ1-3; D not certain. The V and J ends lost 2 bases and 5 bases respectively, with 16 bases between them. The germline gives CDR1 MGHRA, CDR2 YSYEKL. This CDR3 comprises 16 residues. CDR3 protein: CASSQTLGYGRNTIYF. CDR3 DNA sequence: TGCGCCAGCAGCCAAACTCTCGGCTACGGGCGAAACACCATATATTTT.

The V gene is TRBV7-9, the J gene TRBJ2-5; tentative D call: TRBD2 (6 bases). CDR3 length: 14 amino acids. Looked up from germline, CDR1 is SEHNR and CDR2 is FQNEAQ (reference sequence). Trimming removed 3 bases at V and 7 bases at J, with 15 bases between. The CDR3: CASSFRRGPGTQYF. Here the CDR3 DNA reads TGTGCCAGCAGCTTTAGGAGGGGTCCGGGGACCCAGTACTTC.

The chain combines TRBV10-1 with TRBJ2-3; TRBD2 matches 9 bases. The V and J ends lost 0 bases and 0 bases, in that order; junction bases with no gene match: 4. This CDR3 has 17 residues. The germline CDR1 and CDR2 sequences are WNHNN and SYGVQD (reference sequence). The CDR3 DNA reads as TGCGCCAGCAGTGAGTCAATTAGCGGGGGTAGCACAGATACGCAGTATTTT. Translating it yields CASSESISGGSTDTQYF.

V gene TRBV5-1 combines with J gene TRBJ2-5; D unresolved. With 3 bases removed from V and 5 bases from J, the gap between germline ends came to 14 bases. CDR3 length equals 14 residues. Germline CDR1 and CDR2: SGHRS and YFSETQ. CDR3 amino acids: CASSSLNLPETQYF. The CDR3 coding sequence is TGCGCCAGCAGCTCGTTAAACCTTCCGGAGACCCAGTACTTC.

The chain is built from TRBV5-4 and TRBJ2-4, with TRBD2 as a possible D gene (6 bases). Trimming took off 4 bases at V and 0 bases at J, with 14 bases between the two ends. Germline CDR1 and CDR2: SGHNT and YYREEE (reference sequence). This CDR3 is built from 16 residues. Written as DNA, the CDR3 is TGTGCCAGCAGCGAGGCTAGCGAACTAGCCAAAAACATTCAGTACTTC. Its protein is CASSEASELAKNIQYF. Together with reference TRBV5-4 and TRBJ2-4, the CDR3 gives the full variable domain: ETGVTQSPTHLIKTRGQQVTLRCSSQSGHNTVSWYQQALGQGPQFIFQYYREEENGRGNFPPRFSGLQFPNYSSELNVNALELDDSALYLCASSEASELAKNIQYFGAGTRLSVL.

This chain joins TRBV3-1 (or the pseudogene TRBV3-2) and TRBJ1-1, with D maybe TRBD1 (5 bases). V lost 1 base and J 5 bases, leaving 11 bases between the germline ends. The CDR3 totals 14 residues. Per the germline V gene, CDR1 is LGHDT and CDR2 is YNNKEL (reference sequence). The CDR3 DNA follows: TGTGCCAGCAGCCAAGTCCAGGGTCGAACTGAAGCTTTCTTT. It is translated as CASSQVQGRTEAFF.

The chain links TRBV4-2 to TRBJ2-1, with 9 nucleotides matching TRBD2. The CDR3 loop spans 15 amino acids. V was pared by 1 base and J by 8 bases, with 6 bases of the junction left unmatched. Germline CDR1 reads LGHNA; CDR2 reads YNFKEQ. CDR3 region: CASSQGLAERDEQFF. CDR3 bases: TGTGCCAGCAGCCAAGGACTAGCGGAGAGGGATGAGCAGTTCTTC.

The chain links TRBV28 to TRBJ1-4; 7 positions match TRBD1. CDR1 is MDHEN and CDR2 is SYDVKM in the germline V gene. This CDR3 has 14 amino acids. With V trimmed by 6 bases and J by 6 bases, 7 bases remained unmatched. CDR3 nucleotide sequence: TGTGCCAGCAGCCGGGACAGACCGGATGAAAAACTGTTTTTT. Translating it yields CASSRDRPDEKLFF.

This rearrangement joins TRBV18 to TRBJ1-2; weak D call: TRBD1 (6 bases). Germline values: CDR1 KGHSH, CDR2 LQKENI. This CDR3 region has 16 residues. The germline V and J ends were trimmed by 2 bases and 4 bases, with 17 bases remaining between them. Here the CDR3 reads CASSPRGAVEAYGYTF. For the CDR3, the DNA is TGTGCCAGCTCACCAAGGGGGGCAGTGGAAGCCTATGGCTACACCTTC.

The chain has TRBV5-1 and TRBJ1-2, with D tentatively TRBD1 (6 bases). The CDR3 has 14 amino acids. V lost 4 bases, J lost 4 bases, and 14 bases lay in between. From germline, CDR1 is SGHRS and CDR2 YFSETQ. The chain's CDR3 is CASSLTGDGYGYTF. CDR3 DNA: TGCGCCAGCAGCCTGACAGGAGACGGCTATGGCTACACCTTC.

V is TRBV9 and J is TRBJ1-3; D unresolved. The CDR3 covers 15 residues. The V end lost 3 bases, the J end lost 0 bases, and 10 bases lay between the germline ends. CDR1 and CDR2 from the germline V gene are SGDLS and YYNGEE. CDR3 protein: CASSDSLSSGNTIYF. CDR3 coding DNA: TGTGCCAGCAGCGACTCACTGAGCTCTGGAAACACCATATATTTT.

CDR3 bases: TGTGCCAGCAGCTTTTCATCCAGGGGTGAATCCTACGAGCAGTACTTC. Its translation: CASSFSSRGESYEQYF. The chain uses TRBV5-4 and TRBJ2-7, with a tentative D call TRBD1 (6 bases). V dropped 2 bases and J dropped 1 base, with 16 bases sitting between them. The CDR3 loop spans 16 amino acids. CDR1 is SGHNT, CDR2 YYREEE, per germline (reference sequence).

CDR3 sequence: CASSPRDSPNTGELFF. The CDR3 bases are TGTGCCAGCAGCCCCCGCGACAGCCCAAACACCGGGGAGCTGTTTTTT. The V and J genes are TRBV11-3 and TRBJ2-2; TRBD1 might be the D (5 bases). Germline V gene data show CDR1 as SGHNT and CDR2 as YENEEA. V lost 5 bases, J lost 2 bases, and 15 bases lay in between. This CDR3 comprises 16 residues.

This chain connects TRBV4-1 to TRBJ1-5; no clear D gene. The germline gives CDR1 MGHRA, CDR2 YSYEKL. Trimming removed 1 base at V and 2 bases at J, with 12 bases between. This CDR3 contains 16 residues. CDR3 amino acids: CASSQGPGRGNQPQHF. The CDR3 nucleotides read TGCGCCAGCAGCCAAGGCCCCGGGAGGGGCAATCAGCCCCAGCATTTT.